This T cell receptor beta chain was identified in a study of blood T cell repertoires in COVID-19. Background on the study: Both acute and convalescent COVID-19 samples were obtained from the United States, Italy and Spain. The analysed material was cDNA or gDNA that came from T cells, B-cell-depleted T cells, or PBMCs.

Trimming left V 1 base short and J 9 bases short, with 13 bases between. The CDR3 has 13 residues. Germline CDR1 LGHNA, CDR2 YSLEER. The authors' processing: Reference gene primer amplification yielded estimated nucleated cell counts. This table comes from immunoSEQ multiplex PCR, and its TCRdb copy is limited to in-frame clones, with some not included. That table supplies the V and J calls and clone size; D and trimming were determined from the DNA. The sample carries 200,000 to 300,000 clones, roughly nine tenths recorded once. This receptor was obtained from a man in his forties or fifties who had recovered from COVID-19. The V call is TRBV4-3, the J call TRBJ2-7, with a possible D match to TRBD2 (5 bases). The sample was peripheral blood. CDR3 DNA: TGCGCCAGCAGCCAAGTTGCGGGTGGTGCGCAGTACTTC. Its protein product is CASSQVAGGAQYF.